This T cell receptor beta chain was retrieved from a study of blood T cell repertoires in COVID-19 (TCRdb year 2020). Context from the whole study: Samples from collaborators originated in the United States, Italy and Spain and spanned both the acute and convalescent phases of COVID-19. Where HLA class I and class II types were available, the types were taken from metadata supplied by the sample provider, not from assay-based typing. The sample metadata nearly always contained a de-identified subject ID, COVID-19 status, age in years and sex. The samples were drawn from two sources: the first 160 participants of the ongoing ImmuneRACE study, and 1,254 subjects contributed by 6 global collaborators. Deeply sampled blood TCRbeta repertoires from subjects exposed to, actively infected with, or recovered from COVID-19 were included in the dataset. The material from the prospective study consisted of cDNA or gDNA derived from T cells, B-cell-depleted T cells, or PBMCs. The repertoires were released in a freely available public database meant as a resource for research on the immune response to SARS-CoV-2. Here is what the overall study found, with its caveats: The amount of clinical and demographic metadata varied by source and participant and was provided uncurated.

The immunoSEQ Assay, a bias-controlled multiplex PCR, was used to amplify TCRbeta CDR3 regions from genomic DNA. The authors' analysis ran thus. The number of nucleated cells in each sample was estimated from the amplification of reference gene primers within the assay. Sequence reads were collapsed and filtered to measure the absolute abundance of every unique TCRbeta CDR3 rearrangement. For each sample, productive Simpson clonality was calculated by taking the square root of Simpson's diversity index across productive rearrangements. TCRdb holds this immuneACCESS table with in-frame rearrangements only. Some clones are missing; in checked studies, unresolved V genes explain under half, and the rest has no known cause. V and J calls plus clone size are reproduced from that table; the DNA served to infer D and trimming. This sample lists about 130,000 clones; about 79% were detected once. The ten largest clonotypes hold 9.2% of the sample.

Participants in the prospective study were aged about 18 to 95 years, lived in more than 20 United States geographic areas, and enrolled through a virtual design. Cohort assignment in the prospective study relied on participant-reported clinical history from a screening survey and a study questionnaire. ImmuneRACE Cohort 3 recovered participants were defined by two consecutive negative NP/OP PCR tests, healthcare professional clearance, or symptom resolution. Each participant in the prospective study had whole blood, serum and a nasopharyngeal or oropharyngeal swab collected by mobile phlebotomists. Over a roughly 2-month period, participants in the prospective study had the option of providing additional blood draws and questionnaires. Prospective study blood samples were shipped either frozen or at room temperature before DNA extraction. This clone was found a few times. What antigen it recognizes has not been identified. Base qualities are missing; no much larger clone stands one base away.

The germline V gene (reference sequence) specifies MNHEY as CDR1 and SMNVEV as CDR2. The junction shows trimming of 0 bases on V and 4 bases on J, and the gene matches do not reach 11 bases of it. The CDR3 contains 18 residues, cysteine and phenylalanine counted. The entry retains the CDR3 DNA only, 54 bases that are in frame from base 1. The rearranged segments are TRBV27 and TRBJ2-2; TRBD1 lines up with 7 middle nucleotides. This clonotype was sampled from a man aged 50 or older who had recovered from COVID-19. The sample was PBMCs or T cells enriched from blood (not recorded which). The CDR3 has the sequence CASSLSFRTGAVTGELFF. The DNA sequence follows: TGTGCCAGCAGTTTATCGTTCCGCACAGGGGCGGTCACCGGGGAGCTGTTTTTT.